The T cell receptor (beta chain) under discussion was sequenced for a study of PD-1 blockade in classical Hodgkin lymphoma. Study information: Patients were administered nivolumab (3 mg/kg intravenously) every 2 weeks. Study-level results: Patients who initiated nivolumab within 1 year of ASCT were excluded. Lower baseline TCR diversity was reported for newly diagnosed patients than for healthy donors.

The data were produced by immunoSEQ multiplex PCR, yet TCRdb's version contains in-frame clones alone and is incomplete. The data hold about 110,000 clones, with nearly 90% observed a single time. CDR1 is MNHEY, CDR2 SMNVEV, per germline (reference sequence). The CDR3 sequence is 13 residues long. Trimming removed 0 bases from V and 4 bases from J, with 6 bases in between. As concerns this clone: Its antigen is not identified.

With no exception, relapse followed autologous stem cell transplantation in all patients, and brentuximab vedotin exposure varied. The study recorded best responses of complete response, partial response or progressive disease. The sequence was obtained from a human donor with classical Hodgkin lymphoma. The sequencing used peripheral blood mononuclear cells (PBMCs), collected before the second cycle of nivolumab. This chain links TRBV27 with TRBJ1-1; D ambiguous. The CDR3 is CASSLSGATEAFF. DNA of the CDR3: TGTGCCAGCAGTTTATCCGGCGCCACTGAAGCTTTCTTT.